A single sample gave rise to the 6 T cell receptor beta chains below, sequenced in a study of blood T cells in healthy people across ages. Primed by a sample-barcoded 5' primer and a J-beta primer mix, a second PCR proceeded for about 7 to 12 cycles. TCRdb reanalysed the 5' RACE reads using MiXCR and keeps one entry per CDR3 protein. The sample shows about 1.8 million distinct CDR3 sequences, 49% of them seen only once. Material for sequencing was blood. Receptor source: a woman between 35 and 50 years old in good health.

The V gene is TRBV7-2, the J gene TRBJ2-6; 8 bases map to TRBD2. CDR3 size: 19 residues. Trimming took 5 bases from V and 3 from J; bases not matched to a gene: 15. Per the germline V gene, CDR1 is SGHTA and CDR2 is FQGNSA. The CDR3 sequence is CASSLLPAGVGVGANVLTF. Here the CDR3 DNA reads TGTGCCAGCAGCCTACTTCCAGCGGGGGTAGGGGTTGGGGCCAACGTCCTGACTTTC.

The V gene is TRBV20-1, the J gene TRBJ2-5; D not resolved. The V and J ends lost 5 bases and 5 bases respectively, with 18 bases between them. The CDR3 sequence is 14 residues long. CDR1 and CDR2 (germline): DFQATT, SNEGSKA (reference sequence). CDR3 DNA sequence: TGCAGTGCTTCTCTCGAGGCAGTTGTCGAGACCCAGTACTTC. Translating gives CSASLEAVVETQYF.

The chain uses TRBV7-2 and TRBJ2-5, with D hard to call. Trimming removed 1 base at V and 0 bases at J, with 12 bases between. Germline lookup yields CDR1 SGHTA and CDR2 FQGNSA. The CDR3 is made up of 16 amino acids. In DNA form, the CDR3 reads TGTGCCAGCAGCTTAGTTGGACCATCCCACCAAGAGACCCAGTACTTC. Translating it yields CASSLVGPSHQETQYF.

The rearrangement links TRBV20-1 to TRBJ2-1, with D perhaps TRBD1 or TRBD2 (5 bases each). CDR1 and CDR2 (germline): DFQATT, SNEGSKA (reference sequence). The CDR3 loop spans 13 amino acids. Trimming took 6 bases from V and 7 from J, leaving 16 bases between them. CDR3 loop: CSAISGSKNEQFF. DNA of the CDR3: TGCAGTGCAATATCAGGGAGTAAGAATGAGCAGTTCTTC.

This sequence joins TRBV6-5 and TRBJ1-1; 8 positions agree with TRBD1. Per germline, CDR1 MNHEY and CDR2 SVGAGI. Trimming took 1 base from V and 1 from J; bases not matched to a gene: 8. This CDR3 contains 17 residues. Here the CDR3 DNA reads TGTGCCAGCAGTTACTTAACGTCAGGGGGCACGAACACTGAAGCTTTCTTT. Translated, it gives CASSYLTSGGTNTEAFF.

V is TRBV20-1 and J is TRBJ2-5, with D unresolved. The germline V and J ends were trimmed by 3 bases and 11 bases, with 16 bases remaining between them. CDR3 length: 12 amino acids. Looked up from germline, CDR1 is DFQATT and CDR2 is SNEGSKA (reference sequence). CDR3 nucleotide sequence: TGCAGTGCTAGCGCGGTTTACAATGGGCAGTACTTC. Protein: CSASAVYNGQYF.